The 6 T cell receptor beta chains below were found in one sample sequenced in a study of control samples from healthy donors and cancer patients. Using immunoSEQ multiplex PCR, the repertoire was profiled, and TCRdb retains in-frame clones only, with some absent. The sample consists of 170,000 or so clones, about 93% of them appearing once. The sequencing input was blood. The receptors stem from a man aged 18-30 years in good health.

V is TRBV12-5 and J is TRBJ1-1; tentatively, D is TRBD1 (5 bases). Per the germline V gene, CDR1 is LGHNT and CDR2 is FRNRAP. The CDR3 consists of 14 residues. V was cut by 2 bases and J by 5 bases, with 12 bases left in between. CDR3 in amino acids: CASGLSGEVTEAFF. CDR3 in DNA: TGTGCTAGTGGTTTGTCGGGGGAGGTGACTGAAGCTTTCTTT.

This clone has more than one count but fewer than ten. The chain employs TRBV4-1 and TRBJ2-7; no definite D call. CDR1 MGHRA and CDR2 YSYEKL come from the germline V gene. This CDR3 comprises 11 residues. V shed 2 bases and J shed 7 bases, with 6 bases lying between them. This CDR3 reads CASSQLGEQYF. In DNA, the CDR3 is TGCGCCAGCAGCCAATTGGGAGAGCAGTACTTC.

V gene TRBV15 combines with J gene TRBJ2-1; 7 bases align to TRBD2. Germline assignment: CDR1 LNHNV and CDR2 YYDKDF (reference sequence). J was trimmed by 10 bases and V by 2 bases; bases with no gene match: 2. The CDR3 totals 12 residues. CDR3 sequence (DNA): TGTGCCACCAGCAGACATAGCGGGGAGCAGTTCTTC. It specifies CATSRHSGEQFF.

The chain has TRBV5-8 and TRBJ2-5; D ambiguous. CDR3 length: 12 amino acids. The V gene lost 1 base and the J gene lost 5 bases, with 6 bases spanning the gap. Germline CDR1 SGHTS, CDR2 YDEGEE. CDR3 residues: CASSLISETQYF. In DNA, the CDR3 is TGTGCCAGCAGCTTGATTAGCGAGACCCAGTACTTC.

The V gene is TRBV6-6, the J gene TRBJ1-2; 10 positions match TRBD1. V lost 5 bases and J lost 8; bases outside the gene matches: 11. The CDR3 runs 15 residues. Germline V gives CDR1 MNHNY, CDR2 SVGAGI (reference sequence). CDR3 DNA: TGTGCCAGCAGTCCACAACCTGGACAGGGGGAAGGCTACACCTTC. Its protein product is CASSPQPGQGEGYTF.

The chain uses TRBV6-5 and TRBJ1-2; TRBD1 might be the D (5 bases). Germline V gene sequence: CDR1 MNHEY, CDR2 SVGAGI. The CDR3 is 12 residues long. The V and J ends lost 6 bases and 5 bases respectively, with 10 bases between them. The CDR3 coding sequence is TGTGCCAGCAGGGCGACAGTGTATGGCTACACCTTC. Protein product: CASRATVYGYTF.